This is a list of T cell receptor beta chains from one sample in a study of human T cells and chemical hapten exposure. TCRdb re-called the RACE reads through MiXCR, storing one row per CDR3 protein. The sample shows approximately 90,000 distinct CDR3 sequences, roughly 11% of them seen only once. The sequences come from whole blood, collected in connection with sensitization to the hapten diphenylcyclopropenone (DPC). The receptors stem from a middle-aged man with alopecia areata. Some clones in this sample may be carry-over from other donors' samples. CDR3s include the opening cysteine and the closing phenylalanine or tryptophan. D genes are given only for firm matches. Rows may omit the clone size; those that give it use once, few, many or a size class.

>TRBJ2-3|TRBV30|-|few
CAWSLRTGTDTQYF
TGTGCCTGGAGTTTGCGGACGGGCACAGATACGCAGTATTTT
>TRBJ1-5|TRBV29-1|-|few
CSVVWTDDSNQPQHF
TGCAGCGTTGTATGGACGGACGATAGCAATCAGCCCCAGCATTTT
>TRBJ2-1|TRBV6-2/TRBV6-3|TRBD2|-
CASSLAGGPLLNEQFF
TGTGCCAGCAGTTTAGCGGGAGGGCCTCTACTTAATGAGCAGTTCTTC
>TRBJ1-1|TRBV15|-|many
CATSRPSHTEAFF
TGTGCCACCAGCAGACCCTCACACACTGAAGCTTTCTTT
>TRBJ1-3|TRBV29-1|-|few
CSVELVGNTIYF
TGCAGCGTTGAACTTGTAGGAAACACCATATATTTT
>TRBJ2-7|TRBV5-6|-|few
CASSLLGAPAYEQYF
TGTGCCAGCAGCTTGTTGGGAGCTCCCGCCTACGAGCAGTACTTC
>TRBJ2-6|TRBV4-3|-|-
CASSQEEGASGANVLTF
TGCGCCAGCAGCCAAGAAGAAGGGGCTTCCGGGGCCAACGTCCTGACTTTC
>TRBJ1-5|TRBV2|-|-
CASSNHQPQHF
TGTGCCAGCAGTAACCATCAGCCCCAGCATTTT
>TRBJ2-4|TRBV12-3/TRBV12-4|TRBD2|few
CASRTGTSGSLGNIQYF
TGTGCCAGCAGAACCGGGACTAGCGGGAGTCTGGGAAACATTCAGTACTTC
>TRBJ2-3|TRBV6-5|TRBD2|-
CASRVAGNLDTQYF
TGTGCCAGCAGAGTAGCGGGAAATTTAGATACGCAGTATTTT
>TRBJ2-3|TRBV5-4|-|-
CASSLDGVQTDTQYF
TGTGCCAGCAGCTTGGATGGAGTTCAAACAGATACGCAGTATTTT
>TRBJ2-1|TRBV18|TRBD1|once
CASSPQQGASYEQFF
TGTGCCAGCTCACCACAGCAGGGGGCTTCATATGAGCAGTTCTTC
>TRBJ1-4|TRBV20-1|-|-
CSAIGGSGEKLFF
TGCAGTGCTATCGGAGGTTCGGGTGAAAAACTGTTTTTT
>TRBJ2-5|TRBV7-2|-|-
CASSLVTETQYF
TGTGCCAGCAGCTTAGTTACGGAGACCCAGTACTTC
>TRBJ2-3|TRBV19|-|-
CASAAASRAGDTQYF
TGTGCATCCGCCGCGGCTAGCAGAGCAGGGGATACGCAGTATTTT
>TRBJ2-1|TRBV2|-|-
CASRSWFGVMYNEQFF
TGTGCCAGCAGGTCTTGGTTTGGGGTAATGTACAATGAGCAGTTCTTC
>TRBJ2-7|TRBV27|-|many
CASSLRLGKGANEQYF
TGTGCCAGCAGTTTAAGGTTGGGTAAGGGCGCCAACGAGCAGTACTTC
>TRBJ1-2|TRBV10-3|-|-
CAISEASGGELNGYTF
TGTGCCATCAGTGAGGCCAGCGGGGGGGAATTAAATGGCTACACCTTC
>TRBJ2-3|TRBV7-3|TRBD2|few
CASSLGTRREDVQYF
TGTGCCAGCAGCTTGGGAACTCGCCGGGAGGACGTGCAGTATTTT
>TRBJ2-3|TRBV7-9|TRBD2|-
CASSAGTNLADTQYF
TGTGCCAGCAGCGCCGGGACTAACTTGGCAGATACGCAGTATTTT
>TRBJ2-1|TRBV18|-|-
CASSPILGGNNEQFF
TGTGCCAGCTCACCAATTCTTGGGGGGAACAATGAGCAGTTCTTC
>TRBJ2-5|TRBV7-8|-|few
CASSSEAGEPLVTQYF
TGTGCCAGCAGCTCCGAGGCGGGCGAACCCCTGGTGACCCAGTACTTC
>TRBJ2-3|TRBV24-1|-|-
CATSDSGGVENTQYF
TGTGCCACCAGTGATTCGGGCGGAGTGGAGAATACGCAGTATTTT
>TRBJ1-1|TRBV5-1|-|many
CASSLAQAPNTEAFF
TGCGCCAGCAGCTTGGCCCAGGCTCCGAACACTGAAGCTTTCTTT
>TRBJ1-6|TRBV12-3/TRBV12-4|-|-
CASSPRHHGGSPLHF
TGTGCCAGCAGTCCTAGACATCACGGGGGTTCACCCCTCCACTTT
>TRBJ2-1|TRBV3-1|TRBD1|few
CASSQLGQGAYNEQFF
TGTGCCAGCAGCCAATTGGGACAGGGGGCTTATAATGAGCAGTTCTTC
>TRBJ1-3|TRBV12-3/TRBV12-4|TRBD1|-
CASSLTGDSGNTIYF
TGTGCCAGCAGTCTGACAGGGGACTCTGGAAACACCATATATTTT
>TRBJ2-5|TRBV29-1|-|-
CSVATGAETQYF
TGCAGCGTTGCTACGGGAGCGGAGACCCAGTACTTC
>TRBJ1-2|TRBV12-3/TRBV12-4|TRBD1|few
CASSLDRVTKYYGYTF
TGTGCCAGCAGTTTGGACAGGGTGACAAAATATTATGGCTACACCTTC
>TRBJ2-3|TRBV7-2|-|-
CASSLSSGGPPADTQYF
TGTGCCAGCAGCTTATCATCCGGCGGGCCACCGGCAGATACGCAGTATTTT
>TRBJ2-2|TRBV4-3|-|-
CASSQGPSAGELFF
TGCGCCAGCAGCCAAGGTCCGTCGGCCGGGGAGCTGTTTTTT
>TRBJ2-1|TRBV28|-|-
CASSLSLPYYNEQFF
TGTGCCAGCAGTTTATCATTGCCCTACTACAATGAGCAGTTCTTC
>TRBJ2-5|TRBV5-1|TRBD1|-
CASSDRGRLETQYF
TGCGCCAGCAGCGACAGGGGGCGCCTTGAGACCCAGTACTTC
>TRBJ1-2|TRBV6-6|TRBD1|-
CASRSGQGGLYGYTF
TGTGCCAGCAGATCCGGACAGGGAGGACTCTATGGCTACACCTTC
>TRBJ2-1|TRBV29-1|-|-
CSVRNRGSSYNEQFF
TGCAGCGTTCGAAACAGAGGGAGCTCCTACAATGAGCAGTTCTTC
>TRBJ2-3|TRBV20-1|-|-
CSARSSQVPRSTDTQYF
TGCAGTGCTAGATCCAGCCAGGTGCCCCGTAGCACAGATACGCAGTATTTT
>TRBJ2-5|TRBV7-9|-|-
CASSPKGPRFSGTQYF
TGTGCCAGCAGCCCGAAGGGGCCCCGATTTAGTGGGACCCAGTACTTC
>TRBJ2-5|TRBV29-1|-|few
CSVAHGQKQETQYF
TGCAGCGTTGCCCACGGCCAAAAACAAGAGACCCAGTACTTC
>TRBJ2-3|TRBV11-2|TRBD2|few
CASSLGLAGLRDTQYF
TGTGCCAGCAGCTTGGGACTAGCGGGACTAAGAGATACGCAGTATTTT
>TRBJ2-3|TRBV7-9|-|many
CASSRMRRRGHTDTQYF
TGTGCCAGCAGCCGGATGAGGCGGCGGGGCCACACAGATACGCAGTATTTT
>TRBJ2-1|TRBV6-4|-|few
CASSDPPHYNEQFF
TGTGCCAGCAGTGACCCCCCTCACTACAATGAGCAGTTCTTC